This TCR beta chain was obtained from a study of T cells of healthy individuals. A single record per CDR3 protein comes from TCRdb applying MiXCR to the 5' RACE reads. This sample carries roughly 87,000 distinct CDR3 sequences, approximately 15% of them seen once, and the ten largest clones take 6% to 8%. A few counts support this clonotype. The germline V gene has CDR1 DFQATT and CDR2 SNEGSKA (reference sequence). Trimming took 4 bases from V and 7 from J, leaving 11 bases between them. CDR3 size: 12 residues. The chain couples TRBV20-1 to TRBJ2-1; D is unresolved. The source of this sequence is a human donor in good health. The CDR3 coding sequence is TGCAGTGCTAATAGGGTAGATAATGAGCAGTTCTTC. Translating gives CSANRVDNEQFF.